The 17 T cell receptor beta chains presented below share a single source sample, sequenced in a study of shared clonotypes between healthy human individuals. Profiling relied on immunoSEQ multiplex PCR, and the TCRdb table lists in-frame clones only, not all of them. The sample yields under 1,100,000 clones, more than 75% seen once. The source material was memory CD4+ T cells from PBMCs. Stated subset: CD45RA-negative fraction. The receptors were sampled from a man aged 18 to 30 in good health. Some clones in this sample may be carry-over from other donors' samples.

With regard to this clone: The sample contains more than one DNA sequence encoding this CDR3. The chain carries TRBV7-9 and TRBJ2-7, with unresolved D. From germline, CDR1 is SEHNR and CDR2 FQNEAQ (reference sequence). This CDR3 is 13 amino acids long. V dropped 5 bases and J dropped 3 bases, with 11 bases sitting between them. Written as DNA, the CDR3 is TGTGCCAGCAGCCCCGGGCCACGCTACGAGCAGTACTTC. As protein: CASSPGPRYEQYF.

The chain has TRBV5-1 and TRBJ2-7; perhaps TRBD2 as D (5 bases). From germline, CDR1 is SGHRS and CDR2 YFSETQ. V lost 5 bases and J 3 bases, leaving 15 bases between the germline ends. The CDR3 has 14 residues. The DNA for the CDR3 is TGCGCCAGCAGGGTAGGACTTGTACTCTACGAGCAGTACTTC. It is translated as CASRVGLVLYEQYF.

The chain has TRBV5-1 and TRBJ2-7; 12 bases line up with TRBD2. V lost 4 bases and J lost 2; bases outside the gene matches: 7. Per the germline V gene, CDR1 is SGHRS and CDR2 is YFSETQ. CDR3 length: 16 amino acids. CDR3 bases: TGCGCCAGCAGCCCGGCCGCTAGCGGGAGGGCCTACGAGCAGTACTTC. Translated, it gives CASSPAASGRAYEQYF.

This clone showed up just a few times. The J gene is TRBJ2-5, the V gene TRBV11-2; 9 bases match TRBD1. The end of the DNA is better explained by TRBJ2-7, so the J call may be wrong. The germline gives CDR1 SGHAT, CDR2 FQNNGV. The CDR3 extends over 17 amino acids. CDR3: CASTPLFRDRVPYEQYF. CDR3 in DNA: TGTGCCAGCACCCCCCTCTTCAGGGACAGGGTCCCCTACGAGCAGTACTTC.

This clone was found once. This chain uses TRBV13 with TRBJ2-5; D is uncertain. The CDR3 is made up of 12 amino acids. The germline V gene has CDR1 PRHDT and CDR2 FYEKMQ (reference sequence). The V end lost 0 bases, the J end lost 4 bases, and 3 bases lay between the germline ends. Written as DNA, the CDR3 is TGTGCCAGCAGCTTAGGTATAGAGACCCAGTACTTC. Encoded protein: CASSLGIETQYF.

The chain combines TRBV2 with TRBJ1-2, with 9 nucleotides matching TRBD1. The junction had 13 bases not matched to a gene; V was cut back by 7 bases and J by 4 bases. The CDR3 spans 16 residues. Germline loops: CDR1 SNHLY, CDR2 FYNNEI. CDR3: CASTDSRDRVIYGYTF. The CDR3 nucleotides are TGTGCCAGCACCGACTCCCGGGACAGGGTTATCTATGGCTACACCTTC.

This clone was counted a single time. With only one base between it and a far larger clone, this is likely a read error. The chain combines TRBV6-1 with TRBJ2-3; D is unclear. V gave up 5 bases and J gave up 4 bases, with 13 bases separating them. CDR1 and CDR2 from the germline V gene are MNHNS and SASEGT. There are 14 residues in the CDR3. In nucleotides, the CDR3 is TGTGCCAGCAGTAAGGACGGGCCCCCAGATACGCAGTATTTT. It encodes CASSKDGPPDTQYF.

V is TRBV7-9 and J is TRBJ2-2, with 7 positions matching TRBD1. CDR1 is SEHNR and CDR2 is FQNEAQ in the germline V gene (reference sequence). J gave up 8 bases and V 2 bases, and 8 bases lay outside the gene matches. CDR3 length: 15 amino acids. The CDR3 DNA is TGTGCCAGCAGCTTACGGGACAGCGGCTCTGGGGAGCTGTTTTTT. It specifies CASSLRDSGSGELFF. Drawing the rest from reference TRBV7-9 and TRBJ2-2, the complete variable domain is DTGVSQNPRHKITKRGQNVTFRCDPISEHNRLYWYRQTLGQGPEFLTYFQNEAQLEKSRLLSDRFSAERPKGSFSTLEIQRTEQGDSAMYLCASSLRDSGSGELFFGEGSRLTVL.

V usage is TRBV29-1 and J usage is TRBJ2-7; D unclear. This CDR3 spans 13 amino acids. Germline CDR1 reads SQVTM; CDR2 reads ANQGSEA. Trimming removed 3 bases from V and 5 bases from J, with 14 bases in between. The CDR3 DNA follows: TGCAGCGTTGATGCTGGGCAAAGGGACGAGCAGTACTTC. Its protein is CSVDAGQRDEQYF.

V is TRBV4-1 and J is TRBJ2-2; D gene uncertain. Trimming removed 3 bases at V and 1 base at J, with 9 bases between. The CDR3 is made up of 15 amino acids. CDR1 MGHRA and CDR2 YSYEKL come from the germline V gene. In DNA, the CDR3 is TGCGCCAGCAGCCAGGGCCCAGTGAACACCGGGGAGCTGTTTTTT. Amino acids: CASSQGPVNTGELFF.

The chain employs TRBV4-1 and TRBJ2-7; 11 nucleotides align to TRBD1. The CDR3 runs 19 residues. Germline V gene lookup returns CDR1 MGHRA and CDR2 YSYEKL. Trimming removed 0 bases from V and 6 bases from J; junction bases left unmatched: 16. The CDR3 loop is CASSQDRGQGAARSGEQYF. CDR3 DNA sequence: TGCGCCAGCAGCCAAGATAGAGGACAGGGGGCCGCCAGGTCGGGCGAGCAGTACTTC.

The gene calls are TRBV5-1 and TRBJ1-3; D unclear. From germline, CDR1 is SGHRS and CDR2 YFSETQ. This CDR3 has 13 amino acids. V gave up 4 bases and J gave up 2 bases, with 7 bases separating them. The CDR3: CASSDIPGNTIYF. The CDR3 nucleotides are TGCGCCAGCAGCGATATCCCTGGAAACACCATATATTTT.

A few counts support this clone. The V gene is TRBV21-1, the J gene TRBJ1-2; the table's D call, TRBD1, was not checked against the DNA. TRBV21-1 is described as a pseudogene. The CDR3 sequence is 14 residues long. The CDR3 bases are TGTGCCAGCAGCCCTGGACAGTCTAACTATGGCTACACCTTC. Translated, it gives CASSPGQSNYGYTF.

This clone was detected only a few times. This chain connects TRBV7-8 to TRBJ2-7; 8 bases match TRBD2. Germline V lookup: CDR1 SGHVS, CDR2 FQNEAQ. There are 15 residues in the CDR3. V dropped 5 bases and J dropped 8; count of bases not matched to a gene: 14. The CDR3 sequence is CASSPTSTSGPKQYF. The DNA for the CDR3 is TGTGCCAGCAGCCCGACGTCTACTAGCGGTCCAAAGCAGTACTTC.

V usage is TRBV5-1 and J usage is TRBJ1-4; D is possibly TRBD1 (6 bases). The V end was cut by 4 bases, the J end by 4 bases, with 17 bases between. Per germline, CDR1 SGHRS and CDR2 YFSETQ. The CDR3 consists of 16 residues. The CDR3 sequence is CASSLTTQGLNEKLFF. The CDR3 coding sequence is TGCGCCAGCAGCCTTACCACACAGGGCCTTAATGAAAAACTGTTTTTT.

For the CDR3, the DNA is TGCAGCGTTATGCTTCAGGATTACTATGGCTACACCTTC. Translated: CSVMLQDYYGYTF. J is TRBJ1-2 and V is TRBV29-1; D is unresolved. Germline CDR1 SQVTM, CDR2 ANQGSEA. V was clipped by 5 bases and J by 3 bases, with 13 bases between them. This CDR3 contains 13 residues.

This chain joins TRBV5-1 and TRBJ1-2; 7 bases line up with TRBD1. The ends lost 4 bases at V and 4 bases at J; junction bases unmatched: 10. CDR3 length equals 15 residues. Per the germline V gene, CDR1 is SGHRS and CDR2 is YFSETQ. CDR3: CASSASTGTVYGYTF. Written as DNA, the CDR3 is TGCGCCAGCAGCGCGAGTACCGGGACAGTCTATGGCTACACCTTC.